Included here is one TCR beta chain sequence, with context. Germline and junction disagree at one end, which may indicate a read error. This record comes from a study of blood T cell repertoires in COVID-19. For the study at large: Donors in the United States, Italy and Spain gave samples during acute or convalescent COVID-19. In each case, the material was cDNA or gDNA derived from T cells, B-cell-depleted T cells, or PBMCs.

Per the study methods: Researchers report that nucleated cell counts were estimated from reference gene primer amplification. Profiling relied on immunoSEQ multiplex PCR, and the TCRdb table lists in-frame clones only, not all of them. Clone size and V and J calls were adopted from that table, with D and trimming inferred from the DNA. The sample holds about 40,000 clones, around 90% seen once. This TCR was sampled from a woman in her twenties or thirties in a cohort sampled during active COVID-19. Sequencing used peripheral blood.

The DNA for the CDR3 is TGTGCCAGCAGCTTAGCCCGACAGGGGGAGGGCGCCTTC. It translates to CASSLARQGEGAF. The chain carries TRBV11-2 and TRBJ2-7, with TRBD1 matching 9 bases. CDR3 size: 13 residues. Germline CDR1 is SGHAT and CDR2 is FQNNGV.